The 8 T cell receptor beta chains below all came from one sample that was sequenced in a study of blood T cell repertoires in COVID-19. Data came from immunoSEQ multiplex PCR; TCRdb stores just in-frame clones and leaves some out. The sample has roughly 500,000 clones, about 88% seen once. The sample consisted of peripheral blood. These receptors all stem from a man younger than 30 with COVID-19, enrolled during active disease.

This chain uses TRBV5-1 with TRBJ2-2, with D possibly matching TRBD2 (5 bases). The CDR3 spans 14 residues. Trimming removed 3 bases at V and 4 bases at J, with 10 bases between. Germline lookup yields CDR1 SGHRS and CDR2 YFSETQ. Here the CDR3 reads CASSSDLGTGELFF. The CDR3 DNA is TGCGCCAGCAGCTCGGACTTAGGCACCGGGGAGCTGTTTTTT.

The genes are TRBV13 and TRBJ2-5; TRBD2 aligns across 7 bases. The germline V gene has CDR1 PRHDT and CDR2 FYEKMQ (reference sequence). The CDR3 loop spans 15 amino acids. V lost 2 bases and J lost 2; bases outside the gene matches: 5. The CDR3 region is CASSLFQAGQETQYF. The CDR3 region has the DNA TGTGCCAGCAGCTTATTTCAAGCGGGACAAGAGACCCAGTACTTC.

This CDR3 reads CASSEPGEQFF. In DNA form, the CDR3 reads TGTGCCAGCAGCGAACCCGGGGAGCAGTTCTTC. The J gene is TRBJ2-1, the V gene TRBV11-1, with unresolved D. There are 11 residues in the CDR3. V lost 5 bases to trimming and J lost 10 bases, with 9 bases between them. Per germline, CDR1 SGHAT and CDR2 FQDESV (reference sequence).

The chain links TRBV28 to TRBJ1-2, with D possibly TRBD1 on 5 matching bases. CDR1 MDHEN and CDR2 SYDVKM come from the germline V gene. V lost 6 bases, J lost 4 bases, and 9 bases lay in between. This CDR3 has 12 residues. CDR3 region: CASRDSLYGYTF. The CDR3, as DNA: TGTGCCAGCAGAGACAGTCTCTATGGCTACACCTTC.

V and J are TRBV5-4 and TRBJ2-1, with TRBD1 matching over 11 bases. This CDR3 has 13 amino acids. V trimming: 5 bases; J trimming: 5 bases; junction bases outside the gene matches: 0. Germline V gene sequence: CDR1 SGHNT, CDR2 YYREEE (reference sequence). CDR3 loop: CASRDRGHNEQFF. CDR3 nucleotide sequence: TGTGCCAGCAGGGACAGGGGGCACAATGAGCAGTTCTTC.

In regard to this clone: Other DNA sequences of this sample code for an identical CDR3. The chain uses TRBV6-5 and TRBJ2-7, with 9 bases fitting TRBD1. Unmatched junction bases numbered 5, after V lost 2 bases and J lost 6 bases. The CDR3 totals 14 residues. The germline V gene has CDR1 MNHEY and CDR2 SVGAGI. CDR3 sequence (DNA): TGTGCCAGCAGTTACACGGGACAGGGAGCCGAGCAGTACTTC. Protein sequence: CASSYTGQGAEQYF.

The J gene is TRBJ2-7, the V gene TRBV5-1; TRBD1 matches 12 bases. This CDR3 region has 16 residues. J gave up 7 bases and V 4 bases, and 12 bases lay outside the gene matches. The germline V gene has CDR1 SGHRS and CDR2 YFSETQ. The CDR3 is CASSPEIGTGGNEQYF. Here the CDR3 DNA reads TGCGCCAGCAGCCCAGAGATTGGGACAGGGGGCAATGAGCAGTACTTC.

The chain combines TRBV6-5 with TRBJ2-7; TRBD1 aligns across 8 bases. From germline, CDR1 is MNHEY and CDR2 SVGAGI. This CDR3 has 15 amino acids. V lost 6 bases to trimming and J lost 2 bases; unmatched junction nucleotides: 9. The CDR3, as DNA: TGTGCCAGCAGCATTGGACAGGGTTGGACCTACGAGCAGTACTTC. This encodes CASSIGQGWTYEQYF.